These 30 T cell receptor beta chains originate from one sample sequenced in a study of beta chain features in type 1 diabetes. Broader study findings: Significant though moderate, a shortening of TCRB CDR3s appeared in all four CD4+ subsets of Type 1 diabetes patients.

The isolated RNA, all of it, was reverse transcribed, so expressed TCRB transcripts were what got sequenced. Produced via immunoSEQ multiplex PCR; TCRdb's table is partial and in-frame only. Of over 200,000 clones in the sample, approximately 10% are singletons; the top ten hold around 0.017%. Their recognized antigens are unknown. The sample was naive CD4+ T cells from blood. These receptors were taken from a man aged 30-40 years with type 1 diabetes.

The chain uses TRBV5-1 and TRBJ2-2, with a possible D match to TRBD2 (5 bases). CDR3 length: 15 residues. The germline V gene has CDR1 SGHRS and CDR2 YFSETQ. Deletions cut 0 bases from V and 4 bases from J, with 10 bases between. For the CDR3, the DNA is TGCGCCAGCAGCTTGGGACTAAGTCCCACCGGGGAGCTGTTTTTT. This sequence encodes CASSLGLSPTGELFF.

The chain carries TRBV11-2 and TRBJ2-3; 9 positions match TRBD2. Trimming cost V 1 base and J 1 base; bases outside gene matches: 6. Germline loops: CDR1 SGHAT, CDR2 FQNNGV. The CDR3 runs to 17 residues. The CDR3: CASSLVLSGGGTDTQYF. The CDR3 DNA reads TGTGCCAGCAGCTTAGTACTTAGCGGGGGAGGCACAGATACGCAGTATTTT.

This clone has more than one count but fewer than ten. The chain employs TRBV7-8 and TRBJ1-1, with D perhaps TRBD1 (5 bases). Germline V gene data show CDR1 as SGHVS and CDR2 as FQNEAQ. The CDR3 length is 14 residues. The ends were cut back, 1 base at V and 4 bases at J, with 10 bases in the middle. CDR3 bases: TGTGCCAGCAGCTTAGTCGGGGGGAGCACTGAAGCTTTCTTT. Its translation is CASSLVGGSTEAFF.

This clone was found a few times. The chain is built from TRBV7-9 and TRBJ2-1; D is ambiguous. Trimming took off 6 bases at V and 2 bases at J, with 17 bases between the two ends. Germline values: CDR1 SEHNR, CDR2 FQNEAQ (reference sequence). The CDR3 has 16 amino acids. The CDR3 region has the DNA TGTGCCAGCAGGTCCAGTGTCAGGCCACCCTACAATGAGCAGTTCTTC. Translated: CASRSSVRPPYNEQFF.

This clone appeared a few times. This chain links TRBV27 with TRBJ2-1; 12 bases fit TRBD2. Looked up from germline, CDR1 is MNHEY and CDR2 is SMNVEV (reference sequence). This CDR3 is 16 amino acids long. V trimming: 5 bases; J trimming: 7 bases; junction bases outside the gene matches: 9. DNA of the CDR3: TGTGCCAGCAGTCGCCCACTAGCGGGGGGCGATAATGAGCAGTTCTTC. Protein sequence: CASSRPLAGGDNEQFF.

This clone was picked up a small number of times. The chain carries TRBV5-1 and TRBJ1-1; 8 nucleotides agree with TRBD1. Trimming took 3 bases from V and 0 from J; bases not matched to a gene: 7. The CDR3 sequence is 16 residues long. The germline CDR1 and CDR2 sequences are SGHRS and YFSETQ. As DNA, the CDR3 is TGCGCCAGCAGCTCCGGACAGGGCGCCTTGAACACTGAAGCTTTCTTT. It specifies CASSSGQGALNTEAFF. The variable domain in full, with the rest retrieved from reference TRBV5-1 and TRBJ1-1, is KAGVTQTPRYLIKTRGQQVTLSCSPISGHRSVSWYQQTPGQGLQFLFEYFSETQRNKGNFPGRFSGRQFSNSRSEMNVSTLELGDSALYLCASSSGQGALNTEAFFGQGTRLTVV.

Only a few counts were recorded for this clone. J is TRBJ1-1 and V is TRBV29-1, with 8 bases lining up with TRBD1. The CDR3 contains 12 residues. Trimming cost V 7 bases and J 10 bases; bases outside gene matches: 11. CDR1 and CDR2 from the germline V gene are SQVTM and ANQGSEA. The CDR3 sequence: CSAGQGQRVAFF. The CDR3 nucleotides are TGCAGCGCTGGACAGGGTCAGCGAGTAGCTTTCTTT.

The V gene is TRBV28, the J gene TRBJ2-7; 8 bases are a match to TRBD1. Germline CDR1 MDHEN, CDR2 SYDVKM. J gave up 3 bases and V 1 base, and 5 bases lay outside the gene matches. The CDR3 consists of 15 residues. CDR3 bases: TGTGCCAGCAGTTTATCCGGGACAGGAAACTACGAGCAGTACTTC. Protein sequence: CASSLSGTGNYEQYF.

This clone was seen more than once but under ten times. J is TRBJ1-6 and V is TRBV2; the match to TRBD1 covers 10 bases. The trim removed 6 bases at V and 10 bases at J, leaving 3 bases unmatched. CDR1 and CDR2 (germline): SNHLY, FYNNEI. This CDR3 has 13 amino acids. CDR3 nucleotides: TGTGCCAGCAGGGGGACAGGGGAATCACCCCTCCACTTT. Its protein product is CASRGTGESPLHF.

The genes are TRBV19 and TRBJ2-7, with 7 bases that match TRBD1. This CDR3 region has 12 residues. CDR1 and CDR2 (germline): LNHDA, SQIVND (reference sequence). With V trimmed by 10 bases and J by 3 bases, 6 bases remained unmatched. The CDR3 region is CAIPGQSYEQYF. The CDR3 DNA is TGTGCCATTCCGGGACAGAGCTACGAGCAGTACTTC.

The V call is TRBV4-2, the J call TRBJ1-2, with D uncertain. Trimming left V 0 bases short and J 0 bases short, with 20 bases between. This CDR3 is 19 amino acids long. CDR1 is LGHNA and CDR2 is YNFKEQ in the germline V gene. The CDR3 coding sequence is TGTGCCAGCAGCCAAGACGGGTTTGGAGGCTTCAAAGCTAACTATGGCTACACCTTC. Translating gives CASSQDGFGGFKANYGYTF.

This clone showed up just a few times. This rearrangement joins TRBV2 to TRBJ1-5, with a weak D call TRBD1 (5 bases). CDR1 is SNHLY, CDR2 FYNNEI, per germline. There are 14 residues in the CDR3. V was shortened by 1 base and J by 6 bases, with 10 bases between the two germline ends. The CDR3 sequence: CASSEGEGLQPQHF. The CDR3 DNA sequence: TGTGCCAGCAGTGAAGGGGAGGGACTTCAGCCCCAGCATTTT.

This rearrangement joins TRBV6-5 to TRBJ1-2, with D possibly matching TRBD1 (5 bases). The CDR3 runs to 15 residues. The germline V and J ends were trimmed by 0 bases and 8 bases, with 16 bases remaining between them. Germline V lookup: CDR1 MNHEY, CDR2 SVGAGI. CDR3 residues: CASSYSRRTSAGYTF. CDR3 nucleotide sequence: TGTGCCAGCAGTTACTCTCGAAGGACATCGGCCGGCTACACCTTC.

This clone was counted only a few times. The CDR3 nucleotides read TGCGCCAGCAGCTTGGGAGCGGGGTCGGAGACCCAGTACTTC. Translation gives CASSLGAGSETQYF. The chain joins TRBV5-1 to TRBJ2-5; 7 bases are shared with TRBD2. V shed 0 bases and J 5 bases; nucleotides not matched to a gene: 4. Germline CDR1 and CDR2: SGHRS and YFSETQ. The CDR3 loop spans 14 amino acids.

The rearrangement links TRBV6-5 to TRBJ1-1; 8 bases are shared with TRBD1. Germline lookup yields CDR1 MNHEY and CDR2 SVGAGI. J was trimmed by 1 base and V by 6 bases; bases with no gene match: 7. The CDR3 runs 15 residues. Here the CDR3 reads CASRGRGQGNTEAFF. The CDR3 DNA reads as TGTGCCAGCAGAGGCAGGGGGCAGGGGAACACTGAAGCTTTCTTT.

The chain recombines TRBV30 with TRBJ2-5; TRBD2 might be the D (5 bases). Germline assignment: CDR1 GTSNPN and CDR2 SVGIG (reference sequence). Trimming stripped 1 base from V and 4 bases from J, with 7 bases between. This CDR3 is built from 12 residues. CDR3 amino acids: CAWSGSGETQYF. CDR3 DNA sequence: TGTGCCTGGAGTGGGAGCGGAGAGACCCAGTACTTC.

The chain recombines TRBV13 with TRBJ1-1; D perhaps matches TRBD1 (6 bases). Trimming cost V 5 bases and J 6 bases, with 10 bases left between them. The V gene's germline CDR1 is PRHDT and CDR2 FYEKMQ (reference sequence). This CDR3 spans 12 amino acids. CDR3 nucleotides: TGTGCCAGCAGCCTCGGACAGCCTGAAGCTTTCTTT. Its translation is CASSLGQPEAFF. Based on the CDR3 plus reference TRBV13 and TRBJ1-1, the full variable domain is AAGVIQSPRHLIKEKRETATLKCYPIPRHDTVYWYQQGPGQDPQFLISFYEKMQSDKGSIPDRFSAQQFSDYHSELNMSSLELGDSALYFCASSLGQPEAFFGQGTRLTVV.

The chain employs TRBV5-4 and TRBJ2-7; 9 bases are a match to TRBD1. Germline V gene data show CDR1 as SGHNT and CDR2 as YYREEE (reference sequence). V dropped 2 bases and J dropped 8; count of bases not matched to a gene: 5. The CDR3 sequence is 13 residues long. The CDR3 DNA sequence: TGTGCCAGCAGCTTACCGGGACAGGGCAAGCAGTACTTC. This codes for CASSLPGQGKQYF.

A remark on this clone: The junction shows a germline mismatch at one end, possibly a read error. J is TRBJ2-7 and V is TRBV7-2, with a possible D match to TRBD2 (6 bases). The CDR3 runs 13 residues. Germline loops: CDR1 SGHTA, CDR2 FQGNSA. CDR3 in DNA: TGTGCCAGCAGCTTAGCGCAAGGGAGGCCGCGACGGTTC. Its translation: CASSLAQGRPRRF.

This clone has more than one count but fewer than ten. The CDR3 protein is CASSLTPETGDTQYF. The DNA for the CDR3 is TGTGCCAGCAGTTTGACCCCCGAAACGGGGGATACGCAGTATTTT. The V call is TRBV5-4, the J call TRBJ2-3, with a weak D call TRBD2 (5 bases). CDR1 SGHNT and CDR2 YYREEE come from the germline V gene (reference sequence). The CDR3 totals 15 residues. The V end lost 5 bases, the J end lost 6 bases, and 19 bases lay between the germline ends.

This chain joins TRBV6-5 and TRBJ1-2, with D unresolved. Germline CDR1 is MNHEY and CDR2 is SVGAGI. This CDR3 comprises 13 residues. Trimming cost V 0 bases and J 12 bases, with 14 bases left between them. The CDR3 region has the DNA TGTGCCAGCAGTTACTCCAACGCTAAATATAACACCTTC. Its translation: CASSYSNAKYNTF.

This sequence joins TRBV5-4 and TRBJ2-5, with TRBD2 matching 9 bases. J was trimmed by 4 bases and V by 5 bases; bases with no gene match: 6. CDR1 SGHNT and CDR2 YYREEE come from the germline V gene (reference sequence). The CDR3 sequence is 14 residues long. CDR3 in amino acids: CASRNGTSSETQYF. CDR3 coding DNA: TGTGCCAGCAGAAATGGGACTAGCTCAGAGACCCAGTACTTC.

The chain uses TRBV28 and TRBJ2-5, with 9 bases identical to TRBD2. CDR1 MDHEN and CDR2 SYDVKM come from the germline V gene. The CDR3 consists of 17 residues. With V trimmed by 4 bases and J by 5 bases, 14 bases remained unmatched. The CDR3 reads CASSSHSLAGERETQYF. The CDR3, as DNA: TGTGCCAGCAGTTCCCACTCTTTAGCGGGGGAACGGGAGACCCAGTACTTC.

The chain joins TRBV9 to TRBJ2-6; a possible D gene is TRBD1 (6 bases). This CDR3 has 16 amino acids. V was trimmed by 3 bases and J by 0 bases, leaving 10 bases between them. Germline CDR1 is SGDLS and CDR2 is YYNGEE. In DNA form, the CDR3 reads TGTGCCAGCAGCGCCACAGGGCTCTCTGGGGCCAACGTCCTGACTTTC. It translates to CASSATGLSGANVLTF.

The table lists this clone with a few counts. J is TRBJ2-5 and V is TRBV29-1; D ambiguous. The J call is doubtful: the DNA matches TRBJ2-7 better. CDR3 length: 13 residues. Germline lookup yields CDR1 SQVTM and CDR2 ANQGSEA. CDR3 DNA: TGCAGCGTCGCCCCGAAACTTTCCTACGAGCAGTACTTC. Translated, it gives CSVAPKLSYEQYF.

In this sample, this clone turned up a few times. This chain links TRBV7-3 with TRBJ1-6; 7 positions match TRBD1. There are 15 residues in the CDR3. V shed 5 bases and J 3 bases; nucleotides not matched to a gene: 4. Germline values: CDR1 SGHTA, CDR2 FQGTGA. The CDR3 reads CASSPTGSYNSPLHF. In DNA form, the CDR3 reads TGTGCCAGCAGCCCGACAGGGAGCTATAATTCACCCCTCCACTTT.

This clone was seen more than once but under ten times. The chain combines TRBV12-5 with TRBJ2-7, with 10 bases that match TRBD2. J lost 3 bases, V lost 2 bases, and 10 bases had no gene match. Germline-derived CDR1 and CDR2 are LGHNT and FRNRAP. CDR3 size: 17 residues. The CDR3 is CASGLSSGGLTYYEQYF. Here the CDR3 DNA reads TGTGCTAGTGGTTTGTCTAGCGGGGGCTTAACTTACTACGAGCAGTACTTC. The full variable domain, in which reference TRBV12-5 and TRBJ2-7 provide the parts outside the CDR3, is DARVTQTPRHKVTEMGQEVTMRCQPILGHNTVFWYRQTMMQGLELLAYFRNRAPLDDSGMPKDRFSAEMPDATLATLKIQPSEPRDSAVYFCASGLSSGGLTYYEQYFGPGTRLTVT.

This clone has only a few counts. The V call is TRBV11-2, the J call TRBJ2-3, with D unclear. CDR1 is SGHAT, CDR2 FQNNGV, per germline. The CDR3 is 14 residues long. The V and J ends lost 5 bases and 1 base respectively, with 10 bases between them. The CDR3 DNA reads as TGTGCCAGCAGCCCTGCTTGGCGCACAGATACGCAGTATTTT. Its protein product is CASSPAWRTDTQYF.

This rearrangement joins TRBV7-2 to TRBJ2-7; D not certain. Deletions cut 2 bases from V and 1 base from J, with 9 bases between. The CDR3 spans 14 residues. The germline V gene encodes CDR1 SGHTA and CDR2 FQGNSA. DNA of the CDR3: TGTGCCAGCAGCTTACGGCGGTTATCCTACGAGCAGTACTTC. The encoded protein is CASSLRRLSYEQYF.

This clone was seen more than once but under ten times. V and J are TRBV6-1 and TRBJ1-2; D is unclear. Germline lookup yields CDR1 MNHNS and CDR2 SASEGT. Deletions cut 7 bases from V and 2 bases from J, with 8 bases between. The CDR3 covers 12 residues. The CDR3 loop reads CASKAPNYGYTF. The CDR3 DNA sequence: TGTGCCAGCAAAGCGCCCAACTATGGCTACACCTTC.